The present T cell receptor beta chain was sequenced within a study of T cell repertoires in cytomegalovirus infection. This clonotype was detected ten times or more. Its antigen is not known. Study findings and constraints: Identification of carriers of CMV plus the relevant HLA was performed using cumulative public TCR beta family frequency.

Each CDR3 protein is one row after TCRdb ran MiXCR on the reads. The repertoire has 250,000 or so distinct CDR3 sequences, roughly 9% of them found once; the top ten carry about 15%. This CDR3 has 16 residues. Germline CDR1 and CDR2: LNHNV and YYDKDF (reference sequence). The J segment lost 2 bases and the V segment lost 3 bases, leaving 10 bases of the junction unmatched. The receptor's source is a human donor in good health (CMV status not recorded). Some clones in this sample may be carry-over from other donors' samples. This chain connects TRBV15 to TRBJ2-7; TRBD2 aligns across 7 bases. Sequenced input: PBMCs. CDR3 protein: CATSSSEGGRTYEQYF. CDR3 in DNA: TGTGCCACCAGCAGTTCCGAGGGCGGGAGAACCTACGAGCAGTACTTC. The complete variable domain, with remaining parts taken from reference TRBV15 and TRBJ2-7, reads DAMVIQNPRYQVTQFGKPVTLSCSQTLNHNVMYWYQQKSSQAPKLLFHYYDKDFNNEADTPDNFQSRRPNTSFCFLDIRSPGLGDTAMYLCATSSSEGGRTYEQYFGPGTRLTVT.